A single sample is the source of the 8 T cell receptor beta chains below, sequenced in a study of blood T cell repertoires in COVID-19. The assay was immunoSEQ multiplex PCR, and TCRdb's table has in-frame clones only and misses some. The sample shows 140,000 to 150,000 clones, 84% of them seen only once. The specimen sequenced was peripheral blood. The origin of the receptors is a man between 25 and 39 years old with COVID-19, enrolled during active disease.

As DNA, the CDR3 is TGTGCCATCAGTGAGCCGGGACAGGGATTGGGCAATGAGCAGTTCTTC. It specifies CAISEPGQGLGNEQFF. The chain joins TRBV10-3 to TRBJ2-1, with TRBD1 identical over 9 bases. Trimming took 2 bases from V and 6 from J; bases not matched to a gene: 8. The germline gives CDR1 ENHRY, CDR2 SYGVKD. The CDR3 is made up of 16 amino acids.

The chain is built from TRBV3-1 (or the pseudogene TRBV3-2) and TRBJ2-7, with 7 bases lining up with TRBD2. Per the germline V gene, CDR1 is LGHDT and CDR2 is YNNKEL (reference sequence). V trimming: 4 bases; J trimming: 6 bases; junction bases outside the gene matches: 6. The CDR3 is made up of 13 amino acids. This chain's CDR3 is CASSRLADLEQYF. DNA of the CDR3: TGTGCCAGCAGCCGTCTAGCGGACCTCGAGCAGTACTTC.

The chain has TRBV19 and TRBJ2-1; 11 bases fit TRBD2. Germline-derived CDR1 and CDR2 are LNHDA and SQIVND (reference sequence). Trimming at V came to 7 bases and at J to 9 bases, leaving 8 bases not matched to a gene. The CDR3 length is 14 residues. CDR3 bases: TGTGCCAGTACCCCACTAGCGGGAGTAACTGAGCAGTTCTTC. The encoded protein is CASTPLAGVTEQFF. Using reference TRBV19 and TRBJ2-1 for the parts outside the CDR3, the full variable domain is DGGITQSPKYLFRKEGQNVTLSCEQNLNHDAMYWYRQDPGQGLRLIYYSQIVNDFQKGDIAEGYSVSREKKESFPLTVTSAQKNPTAFYLCASTPLAGVTEQFFGPGTRLTVL.

The chain carries TRBV1 and TRBJ1-5; the table's TRBD1 call for D was not verified on the DNA. TRBV1 is termed a pseudogene. The CDR3 sequence is 19 residues long. The CDR3 reads CTSSQEGDRGAYSNQPQHF. The CDR3, as DNA: TGCACCAGCAGCCAAGAAGGGGACAGGGGGGCTTATAGCAATCAGCCCCAGCATTTT.

This chain joins TRBV11-1 and TRBJ2-7; 8 bases match TRBD1. This CDR3 contains 15 residues. V trimming: 5 bases; J trimming: 4 bases; junction bases outside the gene matches: 10. Germline assignment: CDR1 SGHAT and CDR2 FQDESV (reference sequence). CDR3 sequence reads: CASSIGQGGGYEQYF. The CDR3, as DNA: TGTGCCAGCAGCATTGGACAGGGAGGAGGGTACGAGCAGTACTTC. Full variable domain (rest looked up from reference TRBV11-1 and TRBJ2-7): EAEVAQSPRYKITEKSQAVAFWCDPISGHATLYWYRQILGQGPELLVQFQDESVVDDSQLPKDRFSAERLKGVDSTLKIQPAELGDSAMYLCASSIGQGGGYEQYFGPGTRLTVT.

The count of this clone is one. The chain uses TRBV10-3 and TRBJ2-1, with D perhaps matching TRBD2 (5 bases). Germline assignment: CDR1 ENHRY and CDR2 SYGVKD. Trimming pared 2 bases from V and 8 bases from J, leaving 13 bases between. The CDR3 covers 14 residues. CDR3 sequence reads: CAISERGTEDEQFF. CDR3 in DNA: TGTGCCATCAGTGAGCGGGGAACCGAGGATGAGCAGTTCTTC.

This clone was detected a few times. V gene TRBV7-9 combines with J gene TRBJ2-2; 7 nucleotides match TRBD1. Losses at the gene ends were 3 bases for V and 3 bases for J; bases not matched to a gene: 1. The CDR3 contains 14 residues. Germline CDR1 reads SEHNR; CDR2 reads FQNEAQ (reference sequence). CDR3 loop: CASSFQGDTGELFF. CDR3 nucleotides: TGTGCCAGCAGCTTCCAGGGGGACACCGGGGAGCTGTTTTTT. Together with reference TRBV7-9 and TRBJ2-2, the CDR3 gives the full variable domain: DTGVSQNPRHKITKRGQNVTFRCDPISEHNRLYWYRQTLGQGPEFLTYFQNEAQLEKSRLLSDRFSAERPKGSFSTLEIQRTEQGDSAMYLCASSFQGDTGELFFGEGSRLTVL.

This clone was seen only a few times. V usage is TRBV2 and J usage is TRBJ2-5, with 9 bases aligning to TRBD2. Germline V gene data show CDR1 as SNHLY and CDR2 as FYNNEI. The J segment lost 7 bases and the V segment lost 5 bases, leaving 20 bases of the junction unmatched. There are 18 residues in the CDR3. The CDR3 nucleotides read TGTGCCAGCAGTTGGGGTAGCGGGAGTCGGATTGGTACCGGGACCCAGTACTTC. It encodes CASSWGSGSRIGTGTQYF.